The text below deals with one TCR beta chain. Researchers used genomic DNA as the template to profile TCR beta VDJ and CDR3. TCRdb re-called the reads with MiXCR, one entry per CDR3 protein. The sample includes 200,000 to 250,000 distinct CDR3 sequences, 30% to 40% of them seen just once. This record comes from a study of CD8+CD57+ T cells in acquired aplastic anemia. The wider study: Among healthy donors, CD4+ cells averaged around 10 million reads.

The sample was sorted CD4+, CD8+, or CD8+CD57+ T cells (not recorded which) from PBMCs. The receptor's source is a human donor in good health, serving as a control.

CDR3 residues: CSVERAGIQPQHF. The CDR3 bases are TGCAGCGTTGAAAGGGCAGGTATTCAGCCCCAGCATTTT. V gene TRBV29-1 combines with J gene TRBJ1-5; D remains ambiguous. V was cut by 2 bases and J by 6 bases, with 11 bases left in between. CDR3 size: 13 residues. Germline V lookup: CDR1 SQVTM, CDR2 ANQGSEA.